This T cell receptor beta chain was captured by sequencing in a study of follicular helper T cells after annual influenza vaccination. Generated by immunoSEQ multiplex PCR, the TCRdb table keeps only in-frame clones and is missing some. The profile shows fewer than 5,000 clones, 83% of them singletons. Time point defined: 2015-2016 season, 7 days after influenza vaccination. This TCR came from an adult who received the influenza vaccine. This specimen was CXCR5+ CD38- circulating T follicular helper cells from blood, taken 7 days after influenza vaccination. Documented subset: circulating Tfh, non-naive CD4+CXCR5+PD-1+ (ICOS+CD38+ or ICOS-CD38-).

CDR3 coding DNA: TGCGCCAGCAGCCAAGTATACGTCAATGAGCAGTTCTTC. It is translated as CASSQVYVNEQFF. The chain joins TRBV4-3 to TRBJ2-1; D not certain. In germline, CDR1 is LGHNA, CDR2 YSLEER. This CDR3 has 13 residues. Trimming took 1 base from V and 6 from J, leaving 7 bases between them.